Below, 5 T cell receptor beta chains from the same sample are listed, as sequenced in a study of identical twins (dated by TCRdb to the mid-2010s). Library creation used 5' RACE. Instrument used: Illumina HiSeq 2000. In TCRdb, the public reads were trimmed at Q25 with fastp and aligned with MiXCR, with productive beta chains retained. Each entry is one CDR3 protein sequence, shown with its most common DNA and genes. The sample table shows a few hundred thousand distinct CDR3 sequences, and over 8.5% are seen once. Roughly 3% of the sample comes from the top ten. The data were also submitted as part of a second study, on yellow fever vaccine responses in identical twins.

Sequenced: PBMCs. Receptors were obtained from a woman aged 18 to 35 in good health.

A few counts support this clonotype. The gene calls are TRBV12-5 and TRBJ2-1; the match to TRBD2 covers 11 bases. This CDR3 is 16 amino acids long. Germline CDR1 reads LGHNT; CDR2 reads FRNRAP. J lost 4 bases, V lost 1 base, and 3 bases had no gene match. CDR3 amino acids: CASGLEGLAAYNEQFF. The CDR3 bases are TGTGCTAGTGGTTTGGAGGGACTAGCGGCATACAATGAGCAGTTCTTC.

The chain is built from TRBV7-9 and TRBJ2-2; D not resolved. Trimming left V 5 bases short and J 6 bases short, with 10 bases between. CDR3 length equals 13 residues. Germline V CDR1 and CDR2: SEHNR, FQNEAQ (reference sequence). CDR3 sequence: CASSQTTPGELFF. CDR3 sequence (DNA): TGTGCCAGCAGCCAGACCACCCCCGGGGAGCTGTTTTTT.

This clonotype occurred many times. The genes are TRBV2 and TRBJ2-3; 10 bases fit TRBD1. J was trimmed by 3 bases and V by 4 bases; bases with no gene match: 7. Germline CDR1 is SNHLY and CDR2 is FYNNEI. The CDR3 consists of 16 residues. CDR3 sequence reads: CASSADRGLGTDTQYF. The CDR3 coding sequence is TGTGCCAGCAGTGCCGACAGGGGGCTTGGGACAGATACGCAGTATTTT.

This clonotype appeared a single time. The rearrangement uses TRBV9 and TRBJ1-2; D is possibly TRBD1 (5 bases). The CDR3 has 14 amino acids. Germline CDR1 and CDR2: SGDLS and YYNGEE. Trimming took off 5 bases at V and 10 bases at J, with 21 bases between the two ends. This CDR3 is CASSDDGTTGAYTF. Here the CDR3 DNA reads TGTGCCAGCAGTGACGACGGGACGACGGGTGCCTACACCTTC. The variable domain in full, with the rest retrieved from reference TRBV9 and TRBJ1-2, is DSGVTQTPKHLITATGQRVTLRCSPRSGDLSVYWYQQSLDQGLQFLIQYYNGEERAKGNILERFSAQQFPDLHSELNLSSLELGDSALYFCASSDDGTTGAYTFGSGTRLTVV.

The DNA for the CDR3 is TGCAGCGGTGGAGTTGGGGTGTCCGGGGAGCTGTTTTTT. Its translation is CSGGVGVSGELFF. V and J are TRBV29-1 and TRBJ2-2; D uncertain. The V end was cut by 7 bases, the J end by 6 bases, with 15 bases between. Per the germline V gene, CDR1 is SQVTM and CDR2 is ANQGSEA. The CDR3 is made up of 13 amino acids.